The T cell receptor (beta chain) under discussion was sequenced for a study of blood T cells in healthy people across ages (dated by TCRdb to the mid-2010s). Study-wide context: Template switching captured roughly one uniquely barcoded TCR beta cDNA molecule per two T cells in model experiments. Two additional independent replicas of 1 million unique cDNA reads from the same blood draw were analyzed for two donors (one aged 18 to 30 and one aged 80 or older). The donors were divided into four age groups: young (average around 15 years), middle-aged (under 40), aged (around 67) and long-lived (around 87). To avoid experimental bias, donors of different ages were randomly spread across the sequencing lanes. To track age-related changes in TCR beta repertoire diversity, the study relied on deep sequencing normalized with unique cDNA molecular identifiers. What the study reported, not specific to this receptor: Because profiling used bulk unsorted PBMCs, naive and antigen-experienced compartments could not be compared conclusively. A strong correlation was found between observed TCR beta diversity and the percentage of naive T cells measured by flow cytometry. Compared with the aged group, the long-lived group had more naive CD4+ T cells, fewer expanded clones and increased TCR diversity, a pattern suggesting age selection. As age increased, observed TCR beta diversity per million T cells dropped in a roughly linear way, and a significant reduction was already evident by age about 40. The CMV infection status of donors was not known, potentially confounding age-related changes in expanded clonotypes. Estimates of total diversity based on one million sequenced T cells were regarded as lower bounds and as underestimates.

The donors were roughly 40 Caucasian individuals from Russia, aged roughly 6 to 90 years, who were systemically healthy. Approximately 9.7 milliliters of peripheral blood were drawn from each donor into EDTA-treated Vacutainer tubes. PBMCs were isolated by Ficoll-Paque density-gradient centrifugation, with at least 6 million obtained per sample. Total RNA, at least 5 micrograms per sample, was extracted from PBMCs with Trizol reagent. Naive CD45RAhigh/CD27high T cell percentages were measured by flow cytometry on a PBMC aliquot from every donor. Receptor amplification or capture employed 5' RACE. A second PCR of about 7 to 12 cycles was run with a J-beta primer mix and a sample-barcoded 5' primer. A unique molecular identifier was introduced onto each TCR beta cDNA molecule by a template-switch 5' adaptor carrying 12 random nucleotides. Each sample yielded at least 2.5 million CDR3-containing paired-end reads. The Mint cDNA synthesis kit, primed by a TRBC-specific oligonucleotide, was used to synthesize first-strand cDNA from all RNA. All cDNA was treated with uracil-DNA glycosylase and then went through a first 18-cycle PCR with the universal primers M1SS and BC2_uni_R. In the original analysis: Normalization of each sample was performed by random selection of 1 million high-quality reads, each carrying a distinct molecular identifier. Instead of being binned into consensus sequences, reads with shared molecular identifiers were discarded. MiTCR, with a Q25 quality threshold and the strictest error-elimination algorithm, was used for CDR3 identification, clonotype clustering and error correction. A nonparametric unseen species model with Euler transformation was used to estimate lower-bound total TCR beta diversity. TCRdb applied fastp at Q25 and MiXCR to the public reads, then kept only in-frame beta chains. Rows merge per CDR3 protein into single entries with the most common DNA and genes. These V and J calls are TCRdb output, not the study's own analysis. The sample profile shows 1,800,000 or so distinct CDR3 sequences; 30% to 40% of them were found once. 23% of the sample is taken by the ten largest.

This clonotype was found a few times. Its recognized antigen is unknown. The input lacks base qualities; no much larger clone sits a single base away. Sequenced: blood. This TCR derives from a human donor in good health.

The base sequence is TGTGCCAGCAGCTTAGTCGGACCAGGGAGCTACGAGCAGTACTTC. This is translated as CASSLVGPGSYEQYF. The rearranged segments are TRBV7-9 and TRBJ2-4; the D gene could be TRBD1 or TRBD2, each one agreeing over 5 bases. The DNA matches TRBJ2-7 better at its end, which makes the J call doubtful. Taken from cysteine to phenylalanine, the CDR3 has 15 residues. Only CDR3 DNA remains: 45 bases, in frame from the first base. CDR1 SEHNR and CDR2 FQNEAQ are derived from the germline V gene (reference sequence).